Below are 17 T cell receptor beta chains sequenced from a single sample in a study of blood T cell repertoires in COVID-19. The assay was immunoSEQ multiplex PCR, and TCRdb's table has in-frame clones only and misses some. The sample records under 250,000 clones, 80% to 85% being singletons. The sample was peripheral blood. The receptors derive from a woman aged 18-35 years with acute or convalescent COVID-19.

The chain joins TRBV5-6 to TRBJ2-1; the D is unclear. Germline V lookup: CDR1 SGHDT, CDR2 YYEEEE. The germline V and J ends were trimmed by 4 bases and 3 bases, with 5 bases remaining between them. The CDR3 is 12 residues long. CDR3 region: CASSPSYNEQFF. DNA of the CDR3: TGTGCCAGCAGCCCTAGCTACAATGAGCAGTTCTTC.

The V and J genes are TRBV13 and TRBJ2-1, with TRBD2 matching 10 bases. V trimming: 0 bases; J trimming: 9 bases; junction bases outside the gene matches: 14. The length of the CDR3 is 18 residues. From germline, CDR1 is PRHDT and CDR2 FYEKMQ (reference sequence). CDR3 DNA sequence: TGTGCCAGCAGCTTAGGGCTAGCGGGAGTGTCTCACTGGGGTGAGCAGTTCTTC. Protein: CASSLGLAGVSHWGEQFF.

The V and J genes are TRBV28 and TRBJ2-7; 9 positions agree with TRBD1. This CDR3 region has 14 residues. Germline CDR1 and CDR2: MDHEN and SYDVKM. Unmatched junction bases numbered 3, after V lost 6 bases and J lost 0 bases. CDR3 amino acids: CASSRTGVSYEQYF. CDR3 coding DNA: TGTGCCAGCAGCCGGACAGGGGTCTCCTACGAGCAGTACTTC.

The chain recombines TRBV6-5 with TRBJ1-6, with D maybe TRBD1 (6 bases). Germline V gives CDR1 MNHEY, CDR2 SVGAGI. The CDR3 extends over 14 amino acids. The ends were cut back, 7 bases at V and 8 bases at J, with 15 bases in the middle. The CDR3 coding sequence is TGTGCCAGCAACCAGGACAGACCAGATTCACCCCTCCACTTT. Translation: CASNQDRPDSPLHF.

This chain links TRBV19 with TRBJ2-1, with TRBD1 identical over 7 bases. Germline assignment: CDR1 LNHDA and CDR2 SQIVND (reference sequence). The CDR3 runs to 16 residues. The ends lost 5 bases at V and 5 bases at J; junction bases unmatched: 12. The CDR3 DNA follows: TGTGCCAGTAGTTTCCTCAAGGGACAGCGAAACAATGAGCAGTTCTTC. Translated, it gives CASSFLKGQRNNEQFF.

V usage is TRBV19 and J usage is TRBJ2-7; 10 nucleotides line up with TRBD1. Per germline, CDR1 LNHDA and CDR2 SQIVND (reference sequence). The CDR3 is made up of 17 amino acids. Unmatched junction bases numbered 12, after V lost 5 bases and J lost 2 bases. This chain's CDR3 is CASSPGTRTGGPYEQYF. CDR3 nucleotide sequence: TGTGCCAGTAGTCCAGGCACAAGGACAGGGGGTCCCTACGAGCAGTACTTC.

The V call is TRBV21-1, the J call TRBJ2-1; TRBD2, as called in the table, went unchecked against the DNA. TRBV21-1 is a recognized pseudogene. There are 16 residues in the CDR3. CDR3 DNA: TGTGCCAGCAGCAAAGGAGAGGAGGTAATCAACAATGAGCAGTTCTTC. Translating gives CASSKGEEVINNEQFF.

This chain uses TRBV6-5 with TRBJ1-6, with a possible D match to TRBD1 (6 bases). Looked up from germline, CDR1 is MNHEY and CDR2 is SVGAGI. Trimming cost V 2 bases and J 6 bases, with 11 bases left between them. CDR3 size: 15 residues. CDR3 coding DNA: TGTGCCAGCAGTTACGGGGGCCCCCCTAATTCACCCCTCCACTTT. Its translation is CASSYGGPPNSPLHF.

This chain uses TRBV6-6 with TRBJ1-4; a weak D match, TRBD1 (5 bases). The CDR3 sequence is 16 residues long. Germline V gene data show CDR1 as MNHNY and CDR2 as SVGAGI (reference sequence). V lost 2 bases and J lost 5, with 15 bases in between. CDR3 DNA: TGTGCCAGCAGTTACCCTTTGAGCCGGGGGAATGAAAAACTGTTTTTT. This translates into CASSYPLSRGNEKLFF.

V gene TRBV5-1 combines with J gene TRBJ2-5; 7 positions agree with TRBD1. The CDR3 spans 13 residues. The V gene's germline CDR1 is SGHRS and CDR2 YFSETQ. Trimming at V came to 3 bases and at J to 4 bases, leaving 3 bases not matched to a gene. The CDR3 loop is CASSWGQLETQYF. CDR3 in DNA: TGCGCCAGCAGCTGGGGACAGTTAGAGACCCAGTACTTC.

The sample holds one count of this clone. The rearrangement uses TRBV7-9 and TRBJ2-3; 8 bases agree with TRBD2. There are 16 residues in the CDR3. Germline trimming cut 1 base from V and 2 bases from J; bases unmatched to any gene: 5. CDR1 is SEHNR and CDR2 is FQNEAQ in the germline V gene (reference sequence). CDR3 sequence: CASSLDTSGDTDTQYF. CDR3 DNA: TGTGCCAGCAGCTTAGATACTAGCGGCGACACAGATACGCAGTATTTT.

The chain is built from TRBV7-2 and TRBJ2-7; D unresolved. The CDR3 length is 17 residues. Trimming removed 3 bases from V and 2 bases from J, with 20 bases in between. The germline V gene encodes CDR1 SGHTA and CDR2 FQGNSA. The CDR3 region is CASSLRLIPQDPYEQYF. In DNA, the CDR3 is TGTGCCAGCAGCTTGCGCTTGATCCCTCAGGATCCCTACGAGCAGTACTTC.

This clone appeared a single time. This rearrangement joins TRBV28 to TRBJ1-5; D unclear. The V and J ends lost 11 bases and 2 bases respectively, with 13 bases between them. CDR1 is MDHEN, CDR2 SYDVKM, per germline. This CDR3 is built from 13 residues. As DNA, the CDR3 is TGTGCCGGCGGAGGTTGGGGCAATCAGCCCCAGCATTTT. Its translation: CAGGGWGNQPQHF. Combining the CDR3 with reference TRBV28 and TRBJ1-5 gives the whole variable domain DVKVTQSSRYLVKRTGEKVFLECVQDMDHENMFWYRQDPGLGLRLIYFSYDVKMKEKGDIPEGYSVSREKKERFSLILESASTNQTSMYLCAGGGWGNQPQHFGDGTRLSIL.

This clone was observed a single time. The chain has TRBV10-1 and TRBJ2-7; 9 bases line up with TRBD1. The CDR3 extends over 16 amino acids. V trimming: 7 bases; J trimming: 3 bases; junction bases outside the gene matches: 13. Germline V gives CDR1 WNHNN, CDR2 SYGVQD (reference sequence). The CDR3 nucleotides are TGCGCCAGCACGCCAACCCAGGGACAGGGCTGCTACGAGCAGTACTTC. Protein sequence: CASTPTQGQGCYEQYF.

This rearrangement joins TRBV27 to TRBJ2-7; D gene unclear. The CDR3 has 13 amino acids. V lost 2 bases, J lost 4 bases, and 9 bases lay in between. Germline assignment: CDR1 MNHEY and CDR2 SMNVEV (reference sequence). DNA for the CDR3: TGTGCCAGCAGTTTAAACTCTTGGTACGAGCAGTACTTC. This translates into CASSLNSWYEQYF.

The gene calls are TRBV27 and TRBJ1-2, with D tentatively TRBD1 (5 bases). Trimming shortened V by 8 bases and J by 4 bases, and 20 bases separated the two germline ends. This CDR3 region has 15 residues. Germline V gene lookup returns CDR1 MNHEY and CDR2 SMNVEV (reference sequence). CDR3 DNA: TGTGCCAGCCGCTGGGGGGACGAAGGCCCCTATGGCTACACCTTC. It codes for CASRWGDEGPYGYTF.

This chain connects TRBV15 to TRBJ1-5; TRBD1 aligns across 7 bases. The V segment lost 5 bases and the J segment 7 bases; nucleotides outside the gene matches: 5. The CDR3 has 13 amino acids. Germline CDR1 LNHNV, CDR2 YYDKDF (reference sequence). Written as DNA, the CDR3 is TGTGCCACCAGCCACACGACAGGGCAGCCCCAGCATTTT. Amino acid sequence: CATSHTTGQPQHF.